There are a few counts of the clone carrying this TCR beta chain. Its antigen is unknown. The entry originates in a study of identifying expanded T cells in peripheral blood. Points from the study as a whole: Across healthy donors, higher total template counts meant significantly greater approximately 2-week count variance. Technical replicates showed approximately 1.2 changed clones; approximately 2 weeks about 16.4; four weeks 19.

There are 15 residues in the CDR3. The ends were cut back, 6 bases at V and 2 bases at J, with 16 bases in the middle. CDR1 and CDR2 from the germline V gene are SEHNR and FQNEAQ (reference sequence). During the collection period, no donor immune events like infections were recorded. Data came from immunoSEQ multiplex PCR; TCRdb stores just in-frame clones and leaves some out. The sample contains around 100,000 clones, about 90% of which appear only once. Sequencing was performed on blood. J is TRBJ1-2 and V is TRBV7-9; the D gene is possibly TRBD1 (5 bases). This receptor was identified in a person aged 18 to 75 in good health. CDR3 sequence (DNA): TGTGCCAGCAGTCTCACTGACAGATCCAACTATGGCTACACCTTC. Translated, it gives CASSLTDRSNYGYTF. The full variable domain, with the rest looked up from reference TRBV7-9 and TRBJ1-2, is DTGVSQNPRHKITKRGQNVTFRCDPISEHNRLYWYRQTLGQGPEFLTYFQNEAQLEKSRLLSDRFSAERPKGSFSTLEIQRTEQGDSAMYLCASSLTDRSNYGYTFGSGTRLTVV.